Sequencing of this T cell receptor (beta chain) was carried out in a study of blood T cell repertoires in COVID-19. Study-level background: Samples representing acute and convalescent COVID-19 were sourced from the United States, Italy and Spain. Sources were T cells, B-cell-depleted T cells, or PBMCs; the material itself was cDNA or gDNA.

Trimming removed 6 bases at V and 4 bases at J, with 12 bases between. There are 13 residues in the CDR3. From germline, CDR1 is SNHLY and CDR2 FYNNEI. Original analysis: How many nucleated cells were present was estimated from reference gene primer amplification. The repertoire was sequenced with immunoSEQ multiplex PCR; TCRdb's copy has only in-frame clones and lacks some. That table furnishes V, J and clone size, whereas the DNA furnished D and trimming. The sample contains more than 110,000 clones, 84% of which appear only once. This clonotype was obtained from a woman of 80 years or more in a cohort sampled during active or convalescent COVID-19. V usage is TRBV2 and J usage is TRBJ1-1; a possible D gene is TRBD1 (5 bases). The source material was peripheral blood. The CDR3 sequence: CASRGGGGTEAFF. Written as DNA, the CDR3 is TGTGCCAGCAGGGGCGGGGGGGGCACTGAAGCTTTCTTT.